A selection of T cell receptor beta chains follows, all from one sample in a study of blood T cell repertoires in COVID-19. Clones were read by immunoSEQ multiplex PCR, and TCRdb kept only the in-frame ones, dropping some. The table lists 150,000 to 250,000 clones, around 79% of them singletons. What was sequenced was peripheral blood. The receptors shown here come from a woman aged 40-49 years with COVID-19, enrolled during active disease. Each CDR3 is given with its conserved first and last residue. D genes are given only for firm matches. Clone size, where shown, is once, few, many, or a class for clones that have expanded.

cdr3_aa: CASSVRGTDYEQYF
cdr3_nt: TGTGCCAGCAGCGTACGGGGAACCGACTACGAGCAGTACTTC
j_call: TRBJ2-7
d_call: NA
clone_size: NA
v_call: TRBV9

cdr3_aa: CASSQVETSGGLVTDTQYF
cdr3_nt: TGCGCCAGCAGCCAAGTAGAGACTAGCGGGGGGTTGGTAACAGATACGCAGTATTTT
j_call: TRBJ2-3
d_call: TRBD2
clone_size: NA
v_call: TRBV4-3

cdr3_aa: CASSPEVRVAGAFF
cdr3_nt: TGCGCCAGCAGCCCCGAAGTCCGGGTTGCCGGAGCTTTCTTT
j_call: TRBJ1-1
d_call: NA
clone_size: few
v_call: TRBV4-3

cdr3_aa: CASSLTRGDGYTF
cdr3_nt: TGTGCCAGCAGTCTAACCAGGGGGGATGGCTACACCTTC
j_call: TRBJ1-2
d_call: TRBD1
clone_size: few
v_call: TRBV27

cdr3_aa: CASYIGQGQETQYF
cdr3_nt: TGTGCCAGCTACATAGGGCAGGGCCAAGAGACCCAGTACTTC
j_call: TRBJ2-5
d_call: NA
clone_size: NA
v_call: TRBV21-1

cdr3_aa: CASSRLAAPSTDTQYF
cdr3_nt: TGTGCCAGCAGCCGACTAGCGGCCCCTAGCACAGATACGCAGTATTTT
j_call: TRBJ2-3
d_call: TRBD2
clone_size: once
v_call: TRBV4-2

cdr3_aa: CASSPGQNTGELFF
cdr3_nt: TGTGCCAGCTCACCTGGACAAAACACCGGGGAGCTGTTTTTT
j_call: TRBJ2-2
d_call: NA
clone_size: NA
v_call: TRBV18

cdr3_aa: CASSFFSGGELFF
cdr3_nt: TGTGCCAGCAGCTTTTTTTCCGGCGGGGAGCTGTTTTTT
j_call: TRBJ2-2
d_call: NA
clone_size: NA
v_call: TRBV5-6

cdr3_aa: CASSGHRDYTF
cdr3_nt: TGTGCCAGCAGTGGCCACAGGGACTACACCTTC
j_call: TRBJ1-2
d_call: NA
clone_size: NA
v_call: TRBV2

cdr3_aa: CASSPDLRGGYGYTF
cdr3_nt: TGTGCCAGCTCACCAGACTTACGAGGGGGTTATGGCTACACCTTC
j_call: TRBJ1-2
d_call: NA
clone_size: few
v_call: TRBV18

cdr3_aa: CASSHTYTGQSHYEQYF
cdr3_nt: TGTGCCAGCTCACACACCTACACGGGACAGAGCCACTACGAGCAGTACTTC
j_call: TRBJ2-7
d_call: TRBD1
clone_size: few
v_call: TRBV18

cdr3_aa: CASSPPAPSQDSDGYTF
cdr3_nt: TGTGCCAGCTCACCACCCGCCCCATCCCAGGATTCTGATGGCTACACCTTC
j_call: TRBJ1-2
d_call: NA
clone_size: NA
v_call: TRBV18

cdr3_aa: CASSSPESADTQYF
cdr3_nt: TGTGCCAGCAGCAGCCCGGAGAGCGCAGATACGCAGTATTTT
j_call: TRBJ2-3
d_call: NA
clone_size: NA
v_call: TRBV5-4

cdr3_aa: CATSSYRDREPYEQYF
cdr3_nt: TGTGCCACCAGCAGCTACCGGGACAGGGAACCCTACGAGCAGTACTTC
j_call: TRBJ2-7
d_call: TRBD1
clone_size: NA
v_call: TRBV15

cdr3_aa: CASSVSGGADEQFF
cdr3_nt: TGTGCCAGCAGTGTAAGCGGGGGGGCCGATGAGCAGTTCTTC
j_call: TRBJ2-1
d_call: TRBD2
clone_size: NA
v_call: TRBV6-4

cdr3_aa: CASSFGQSSIGYTF
cdr3_nt: TGTGCCAGCAGCTTCGGACAGTCCTCTATCGGCTACACCTTC
j_call: TRBJ1-2
d_call: NA
clone_size: NA
v_call: TRBV5-4

cdr3_aa: CASRGLAGRTDTQYF
cdr3_nt: TGTGCCAGCAGGGGACTAGCGGGGAGAACAGATACGCAGTATTTT
j_call: TRBJ2-3
d_call: TRBD2
clone_size: NA
v_call: TRBV2

cdr3_aa: CASSWVDRGTEAFF
cdr3_nt: TGCGCCAGCAGCTGGGTGGACAGGGGCACTGAAGCTTTCTTT
j_call: TRBJ1-1
d_call: TRBD1
clone_size: NA
v_call: TRBV5-1

cdr3_aa: CASTAPTGGRHTEAFF
cdr3_nt: TGTGCCAGCACCGCCCCAACAGGGGGTCGGCACACTGAAGCTTTCTTT
j_call: TRBJ1-1
d_call: TRBD1
clone_size: NA
v_call: TRBV28

cdr3_aa: CASSSDNSYEQYF
cdr3_nt: TGCGCCAGCAGCTCGGACAACTCCTACGAGCAGTACTTC
j_call: TRBJ2-7
d_call: NA
clone_size: NA
v_call: TRBV5-1

cdr3_aa: CASSQKWRVVTGELFF
cdr3_nt: TGTGCCAGCAGCCAAAAATGGCGGGTGGTCACCGGGGAGCTGTTTTTT
j_call: TRBJ2-2
d_call: NA
clone_size: NA
v_call: TRBV7-9

cdr3_aa: CATSGQVDNEQFF
cdr3_nt: TGTGCCACCAGTGGACAGGTAGACAATGAGCAGTTCTTC
j_call: TRBJ2-1
d_call: NA
clone_size: few
v_call: TRBV24-1

cdr3_aa: CASSLVGSSGGELFF
cdr3_nt: TGCGCCAGCAGCTTGGTCGGCAGCAGCGGCGGGGAGCTGTTTTTT
j_call: TRBJ2-2
d_call: NA
clone_size: NA
v_call: TRBV5-1

cdr3_aa: CASNPGVSNEQYF
cdr3_nt: TGTGCCAGTAACCCAGGGGTGAGTAACGAGCAGTACTTC
j_call: TRBJ2-7
d_call: NA
clone_size: NA
v_call: TRBV19

cdr3_aa: CAWSPLWGREQYF
cdr3_nt: TGTGCCTGGAGTCCCCTCTGGGGGCGCGAGCAGTACTTC
j_call: TRBJ2-7
d_call: NA
clone_size: NA
v_call: TRBV30

cdr3_aa: CASSLAGGSNEQYF
cdr3_nt: TGTGCCAGCAGCTTGGCCGGGGGTAGCAACGAGCAGTACTTC
j_call: TRBJ2-7
d_call: NA
clone_size: NA
v_call: TRBV7-2

cdr3_aa: CASGLTGGTEAFF
cdr3_nt: TGTGCTAGTGGTTTGACAGGGGGAACTGAAGCTTTCTTT
j_call: TRBJ1-1
d_call: TRBD1
clone_size: NA
v_call: TRBV12-5

cdr3_aa: CASSSPSTGNYGYTF
cdr3_nt: TGTGCCAGCAGCTCGCCTTCAACAGGGAACTATGGCTACACCTTC
j_call: TRBJ1-2
d_call: NA
clone_size: NA
v_call: TRBV7-9

cdr3_aa: CASSPGYGGRAYNEQFF
cdr3_nt: TGTGCCAGCAGTCCCGGTTATGGCGGGAGGGCCTACAATGAGCAGTTCTTC
j_call: TRBJ2-1
d_call: TRBD2
clone_size: NA
v_call: TRBV6-6

cdr3_aa: CASSLGTHRARFTNGDYEQYF
cdr3_nt: TGCGCCAGCAGCTTGGGGACACACAGAGCCCGATTCACTAACGGCGACTACGAGCAGTACTTC
j_call: TRBJ2-7
d_call: NA
clone_size: few
v_call: TRBV5-1

cdr3_aa: CASSLSQTGSDEQFF
cdr3_nt: TGTGCCAGCAGCTTAAGCCAGACAGGGAGTGATGAGCAGTTCTTC
j_call: TRBJ2-1
d_call: TRBD1
clone_size: few
v_call: TRBV7-3

cdr3_aa: CASSIGQDSNQPQHF
cdr3_nt: TGTGCCAGCAGTATCGGACAGGATAGCAATCAGCCCCAGCATTTT
j_call: TRBJ1-5
d_call: TRBD1
clone_size: NA
v_call: TRBV2

cdr3_aa: CSSRARDSSGNTIYF
cdr3_nt: TGCAGCTCGCGCGCGCGAGACAGCTCTGGAAACACCATATATTTT
j_call: TRBJ1-3
d_call: NA
clone_size: once
v_call: TRBV29-1

cdr3_aa: CASSPDSLEQFF
cdr3_nt: TGTGCCAGCAGCCCGGACAGCCTTGAGCAGTTCTTC
j_call: TRBJ2-1
d_call: NA
clone_size: NA
v_call: TRBV12-3/TRBV12-4

cdr3_aa: CASSSKRNLNTGELFF
cdr3_nt: TGTGCCAGCAGCAGTAAGCGGAACCTGAACACCGGGGAGCTGTTTTTT
j_call: TRBJ2-2
d_call: NA
clone_size: NA
v_call: TRBV21-1

cdr3_aa: CASSATGGSTEAFF
cdr3_nt: TGTGCCAGCAGCGCCACAGGGGGATCCACTGAAGCTTTCTTT
j_call: TRBJ1-1
d_call: TRBD1
clone_size: NA
v_call: TRBV9

cdr3_aa: CASGEGDKAFF
cdr3_nt: TGTGCCAGCGGGGAAGGGGACAAAGCTTTCTTT
j_call: TRBJ1-1
d_call: NA
clone_size: NA
v_call: TRBV7-3

cdr3_aa: CASSPRPGHGNTEAFF
cdr3_nt: TGTGCCAGCAGCCCCAGACCTGGACATGGGAACACTGAAGCTTTCTTT
j_call: TRBJ1-1
d_call: NA
clone_size: once
v_call: TRBV11-1

cdr3_aa: CASSEDTSNTEAFF
cdr3_nt: TGTGCCAGCAGCGAGGACACCTCGAACACTGAAGCTTTCTTT
j_call: TRBJ1-1
d_call: NA
clone_size: NA
v_call: TRBV27

cdr3_aa: CASSANTVSGNTIYF
cdr3_nt: TGTGCCAGCAGCGCCAACACAGTCTCTGGAAACACCATATATTTT
j_call: TRBJ1-3
d_call: NA
clone_size: NA
v_call: TRBV3-1/TRBV3-2

cdr3_aa: CASSLYRGAHEQYF
cdr3_nt: TGTGCCAGCAGCTTATATCGGGGTGCCCACGAGCAGTACTTC
j_call: TRBJ2-7
d_call: NA
clone_size: NA
v_call: TRBV7-2

cdr3_aa: CASSRQGTISGEPLHF
cdr3_nt: TGTGCCAGCAGCCGACAGGGAACCATATCGGGTGAACCCCTCCACTTT
j_call: TRBJ1-6
d_call: TRBD1
clone_size: NA
v_call: TRBV3-1/TRBV3-2

cdr3_aa: CASSPYRGLEKLFF
cdr3_nt: TGCGCCAGCAGCCCATACCGGGGACTGGAAAAACTGTTTTTT
j_call: TRBJ1-4
d_call: NA
clone_size: NA
v_call: TRBV5-1

cdr3_aa: CASSGDPGTSRFNEQFF
cdr3_nt: TGCGCCAGCAGCGGCGACCCCGGGACTAGTCGATTCAATGAGCAGTTCTTC
j_call: TRBJ2-1
d_call: TRBD2
clone_size: NA
v_call: TRBV4-1

cdr3_aa: CASSKDRGEQFF
cdr3_nt: TGTGCCAGCAGTAAGGACAGGGGTGAGCAGTTCTTC
j_call: TRBJ2-1
d_call: TRBD1
clone_size: NA
v_call: TRBV6-2/TRBV6-3

cdr3_aa: CASSYYSRTSSRLIHEQFF
cdr3_nt: TGTGCCAGTAGTTACTATTCCCGGACTTCCAGCCGCTTGATTCATGAGCAGTTCTTC
j_call: TRBJ2-1
d_call: NA
clone_size: NA
v_call: TRBV19

cdr3_aa: CASSIRSGGFPGELFF
cdr3_nt: TGTGCCAGTAGTATCAGGAGCGGGGGCTTCCCCGGGGAGCTGTTTTTT
j_call: TRBJ2-2
d_call: TRBD2
clone_size: NA
v_call: TRBV19

cdr3_aa: CASSYSNLGATDTQYF
cdr3_nt: TGTGCCAGCAGTTACTCGAACCTTGGGGCCACAGATACGCAGTATTTT
j_call: TRBJ2-3
d_call: NA
clone_size: NA
v_call: TRBV6-5

cdr3_aa: CSASRLAGNEQFF
cdr3_nt: TGCAGTGCGAGTAGGCTAGCGGGCAATGAGCAGTTCTTC
j_call: TRBJ2-1
d_call: TRBD2
clone_size: NA
v_call: TRBV20-1

cdr3_aa: CASSKGQNTEAFF
cdr3_nt: TGTGCCAGCAGCAAGGGACAGAACACTGAAGCTTTCTTT
j_call: TRBJ1-1
d_call: NA
clone_size: once
v_call: TRBV21-1

cdr3_aa: CASSYSGPNTGELFF
cdr3_nt: TGTGCCAGCAGTTACAGCGGACCGAACACCGGGGAGCTGTTTTTT
j_call: TRBJ2-2
d_call: NA
clone_size: NA
v_call: TRBV6-2/TRBV6-3

cdr3_aa: CASNPRGQGDYGYTF
cdr3_nt: TGTGCCAGTAACCCTCGAGGGCAGGGGGACTATGGCTACACCTTC
j_call: TRBJ1-2
d_call: TRBD1
clone_size: NA
v_call: TRBV19

cdr3_aa: CASSLGLAVTQYF
cdr3_nt: TGTGCCAGCAGCCTCGGACTAGCGGTTACGCAGTATTTT
j_call: TRBJ2-3
d_call: TRBD2
clone_size: NA
v_call: TRBV3-1/TRBV3-2

cdr3_aa: CASSPSYLRSSVYGYTF
cdr3_nt: TGTGCCAGCAGTCCCAGTTACTTACGGAGCAGCGTCTATGGCTACACCTTC
j_call: TRBJ1-2
d_call: NA
clone_size: few
v_call: TRBV6-2/TRBV6-3

cdr3_aa: CASSLHGGAPYEQYF
cdr3_nt: TGCGCCAGCAGTCTTCATGGGGGCGCCCCCTACGAGCAGTACTTC
j_call: TRBJ2-7
d_call: NA
clone_size: NA
v_call: TRBV23-1

cdr3_aa: CATSYYNEQFF
cdr3_nt: TGTGCCACCAGTTATTACAATGAGCAGTTCTTC
j_call: TRBJ2-1
d_call: NA
clone_size: NA
v_call: TRBV24-1

cdr3_aa: CASSQSGSSYNEQFF
cdr3_nt: TGTGCCAGCAGTCAAAGCGGGTCCTCCTACAATGAGCAGTTCTTC
j_call: TRBJ2-1
d_call: NA
clone_size: NA
v_call: TRBV11-3

cdr3_aa: CASSLGGLALTDTQYF
cdr3_nt: TGTGCCAGCAGCTTAGGCGGACTAGCGCTCACAGATACGCAGTATTTT
j_call: TRBJ2-3
d_call: TRBD2
clone_size: NA
v_call: TRBV11-2

cdr3_aa: CASSSGTSGFDTQYF
cdr3_nt: TGTGCCAGCAGTTCCGGGACTAGCGGCTTTGATACGCAGTATTTT
j_call: TRBJ2-3
d_call: TRBD2
clone_size: few
v_call: TRBV27

cdr3_aa: CASGPLDSYEQYF
cdr3_nt: TGCGCCAGCGGCCCACTCGACAGCTACGAGCAGTACTTC
j_call: TRBJ2-7
d_call: NA
clone_size: few
v_call: TRBV5-1